Sequencing of this T cell receptor beta chain was carried out in a study of OX40 agonist ivuxolimab in advanced cancers. Across the study: The study gave patients intravenous ivuxolimab at 0.01 to 10 mg/kg every 2 weeks. Study conclusions and caveats: Expanded clones belonging to CD8+ T cells outnumbered, on average, those of CD4+.

Blood sampling took place at baseline, cycle 4 day 1, and cycle 7 day 1. Generated by immunoSEQ multiplex PCR, the TCRdb table keeps only in-frame clones and is missing some. The repertoire holds roughly 61,000 clones, more than 70% seen once, with roughly 0.47% in the top ten. V shed 3 bases and J 5 bases; nucleotides not matched to a gene: 4. This CDR3 contains 13 residues. Looked up from germline, CDR1 is SGHAT and CDR2 is FQNNGV. A note on this clone: Antigen specificity is unknown.

The receptor was derived from an adult with an advanced solid tumor such as melanoma, head and neck, liver or kidney cancer. Source: CD4+ or CD8+ T cells sorted from blood, taken in a trial of the OX40 agonist ivuxolimab. V is TRBV11-2 and J is TRBJ2-7; 7 nucleotides line up with TRBD2. The CDR3 DNA reads TGTGCCAGCAGCTTGTCGGCGGGAGACGAGCAGTACTTC. Its translation is CASSLSAGDEQYF.